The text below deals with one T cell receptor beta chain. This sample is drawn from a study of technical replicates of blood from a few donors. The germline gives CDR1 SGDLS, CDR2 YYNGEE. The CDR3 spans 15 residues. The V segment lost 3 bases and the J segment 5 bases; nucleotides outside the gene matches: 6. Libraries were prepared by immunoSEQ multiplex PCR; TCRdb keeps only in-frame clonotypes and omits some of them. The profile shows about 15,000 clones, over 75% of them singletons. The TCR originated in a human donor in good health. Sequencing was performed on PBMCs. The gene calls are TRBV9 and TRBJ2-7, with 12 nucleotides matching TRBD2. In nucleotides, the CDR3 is TGTGCCAGCAGCGAGACTAGCGGGAGTTGGAACGAGCAGTACTTC. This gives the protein CASSETSGSWNEQYF.